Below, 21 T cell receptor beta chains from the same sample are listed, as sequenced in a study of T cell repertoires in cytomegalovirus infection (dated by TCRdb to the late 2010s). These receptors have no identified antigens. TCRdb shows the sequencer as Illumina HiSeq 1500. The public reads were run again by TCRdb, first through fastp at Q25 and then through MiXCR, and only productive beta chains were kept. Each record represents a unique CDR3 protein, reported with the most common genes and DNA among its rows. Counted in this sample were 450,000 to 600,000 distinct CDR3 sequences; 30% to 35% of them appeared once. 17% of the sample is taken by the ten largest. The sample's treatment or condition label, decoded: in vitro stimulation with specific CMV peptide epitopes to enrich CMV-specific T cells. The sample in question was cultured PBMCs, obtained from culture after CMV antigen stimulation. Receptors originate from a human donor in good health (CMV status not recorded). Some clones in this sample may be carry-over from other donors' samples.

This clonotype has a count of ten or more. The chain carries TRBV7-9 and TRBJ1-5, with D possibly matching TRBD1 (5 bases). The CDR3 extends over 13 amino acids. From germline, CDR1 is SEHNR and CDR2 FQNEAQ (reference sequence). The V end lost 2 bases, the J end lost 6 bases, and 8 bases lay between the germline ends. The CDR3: CASSLLGAQPQHF. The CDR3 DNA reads TGTGCCAGCAGCTTATTAGGGGCTCAGCCCCAGCATTTT.

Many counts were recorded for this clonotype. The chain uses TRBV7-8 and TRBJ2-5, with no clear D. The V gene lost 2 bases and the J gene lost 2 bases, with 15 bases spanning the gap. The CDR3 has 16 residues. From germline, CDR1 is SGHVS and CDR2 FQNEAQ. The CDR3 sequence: CASSLSVETAQETQYF. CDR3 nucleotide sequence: TGTGCCAGCAGCTTATCCGTTGAAACAGCACAAGAGACCCAGTACTTC.

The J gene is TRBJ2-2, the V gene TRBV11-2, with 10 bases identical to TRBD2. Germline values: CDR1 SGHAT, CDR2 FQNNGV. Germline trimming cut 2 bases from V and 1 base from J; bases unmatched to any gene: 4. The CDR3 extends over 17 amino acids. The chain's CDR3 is CASSLRSGRVNTGELFF. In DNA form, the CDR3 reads TGTGCCAGCAGCTTACGGAGCGGGAGGGTGAACACCGGGGAGCTGTTTTTT.

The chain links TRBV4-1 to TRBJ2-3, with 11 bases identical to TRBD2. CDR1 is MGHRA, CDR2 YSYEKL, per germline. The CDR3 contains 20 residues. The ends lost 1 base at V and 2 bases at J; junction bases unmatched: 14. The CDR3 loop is CASSQAETSGAQALTDTQYF. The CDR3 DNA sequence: TGCGCCAGCAGCCAAGCGGAGACTAGCGGGGCCCAAGCTCTCACAGATACGCAGTATTTT.

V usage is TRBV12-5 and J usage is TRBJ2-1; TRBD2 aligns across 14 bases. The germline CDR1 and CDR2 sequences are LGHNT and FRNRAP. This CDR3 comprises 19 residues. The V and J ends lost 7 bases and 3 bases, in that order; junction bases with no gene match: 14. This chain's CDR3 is CASAATSGRAYSFYNEQFF. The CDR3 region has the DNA TGTGCTAGTGCCGCGACTAGCGGGAGGGCCTATAGTTTCTACAATGAGCAGTTCTTC.

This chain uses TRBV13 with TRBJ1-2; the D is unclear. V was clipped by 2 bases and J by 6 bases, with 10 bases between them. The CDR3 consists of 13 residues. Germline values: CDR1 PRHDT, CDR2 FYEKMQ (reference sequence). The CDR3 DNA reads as TGTGCCAGCAGCTTATCGTCGGTCCATGGCTACACCTTC. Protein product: CASSLSSVHGYTF.

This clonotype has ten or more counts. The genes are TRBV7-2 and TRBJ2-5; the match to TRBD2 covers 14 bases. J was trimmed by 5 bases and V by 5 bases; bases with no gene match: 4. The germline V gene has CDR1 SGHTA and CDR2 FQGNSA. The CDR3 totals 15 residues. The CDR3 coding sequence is TGTGCCAGCAGCCTCAGACTAGCGGGAGGGGAGACCCAGTACTTC. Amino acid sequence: CASSLRLAGGETQYF.

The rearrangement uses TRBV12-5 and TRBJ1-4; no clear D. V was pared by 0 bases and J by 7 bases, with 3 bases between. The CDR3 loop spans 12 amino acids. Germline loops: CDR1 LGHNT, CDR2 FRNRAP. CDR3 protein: CASGLVREKLFF. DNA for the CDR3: TGTGCTAGTGGTTTGGTACGTGAAAAACTGTTTTTT.

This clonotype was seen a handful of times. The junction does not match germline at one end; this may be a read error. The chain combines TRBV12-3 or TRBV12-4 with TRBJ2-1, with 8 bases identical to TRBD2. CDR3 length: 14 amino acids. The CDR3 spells CASLVAGSSNEQFF. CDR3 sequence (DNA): TGTGCCAGCCTCGTAGCGGGGTCCTCCAATGAGCAGTTCTTC.

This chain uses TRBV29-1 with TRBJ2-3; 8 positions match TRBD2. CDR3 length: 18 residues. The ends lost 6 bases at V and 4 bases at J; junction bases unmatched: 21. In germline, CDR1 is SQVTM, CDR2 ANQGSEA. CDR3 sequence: CSVLPLSGSRLGADTQYF. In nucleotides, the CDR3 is TGCAGCGTCCTTCCCCTAAGCGGGAGTCGGTTAGGGGCAGATACGCAGTATTTT.

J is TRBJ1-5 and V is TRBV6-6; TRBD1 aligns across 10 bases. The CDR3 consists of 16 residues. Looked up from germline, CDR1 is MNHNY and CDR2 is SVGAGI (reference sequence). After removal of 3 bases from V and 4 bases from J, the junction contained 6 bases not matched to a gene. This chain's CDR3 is CASSYGRQGANQPQHF. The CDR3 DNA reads TGTGCCAGCAGTTATGGGAGACAGGGGGCTAATCAGCCCCAGCATTTT.

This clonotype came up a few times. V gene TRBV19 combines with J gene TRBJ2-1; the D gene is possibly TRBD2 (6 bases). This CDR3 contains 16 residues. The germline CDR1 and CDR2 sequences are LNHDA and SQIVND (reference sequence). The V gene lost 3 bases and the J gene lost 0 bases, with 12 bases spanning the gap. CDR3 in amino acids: CASSIISGASYNEQFF. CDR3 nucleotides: TGTGCCAGTAGTATTATTAGCGGAGCCTCCTACAATGAGCAGTTCTTC.

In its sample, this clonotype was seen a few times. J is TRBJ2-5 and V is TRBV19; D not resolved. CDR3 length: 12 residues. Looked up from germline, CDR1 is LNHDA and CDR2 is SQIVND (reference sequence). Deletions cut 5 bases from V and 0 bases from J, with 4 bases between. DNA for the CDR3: TGTGCCAGTAGTGTCGACCAAGAGACCCAGTACTTC. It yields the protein CASSVDQETQYF.

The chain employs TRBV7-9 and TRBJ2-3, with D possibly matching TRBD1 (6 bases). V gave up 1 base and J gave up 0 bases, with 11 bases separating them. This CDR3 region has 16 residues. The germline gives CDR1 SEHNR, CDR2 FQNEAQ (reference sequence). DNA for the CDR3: TGTGCCAGCAGCTTAGGTGGGACACCCAGCACAGATACGCAGTATTTT. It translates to CASSLGGTPSTDTQYF.

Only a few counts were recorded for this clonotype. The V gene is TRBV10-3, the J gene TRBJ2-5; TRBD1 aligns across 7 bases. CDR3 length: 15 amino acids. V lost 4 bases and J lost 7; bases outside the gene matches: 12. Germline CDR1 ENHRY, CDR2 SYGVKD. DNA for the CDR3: TGTGCCATCAGTGGGCGACAGGGAGATCTGGGGACCCAGTACTTC. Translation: CAISGRQGDLGTQYF.

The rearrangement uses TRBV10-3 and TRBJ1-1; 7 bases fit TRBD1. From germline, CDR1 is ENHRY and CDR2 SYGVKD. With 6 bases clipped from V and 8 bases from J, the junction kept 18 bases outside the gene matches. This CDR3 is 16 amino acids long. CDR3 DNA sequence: TGTGCCATCAGCCGGCTCGGGACAGCGACGGGGGACGAAGCTTTCTTT. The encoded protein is CAISRLGTATGDEAFF.

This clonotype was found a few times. DNA for the CDR3: TGTGCCAGCAGTTACCGCCTAGCGGGAGGCAATGAGCAGTTCTTC. Translation: CASSYRLAGGNEQFF. The rearrangement uses TRBV6-5 and TRBJ2-1; 11 nucleotides agree with TRBD2. The CDR3 loop spans 15 amino acids. Germline V gives CDR1 MNHEY, CDR2 SVGAGI. Germline trimming cut 2 bases from V and 6 bases from J; bases unmatched to any gene: 3.

The CDR3 region has the DNA TGTGCCAGCTCAAACAGGGGGCCTGGTACAGATACGCAGTATTTT. Translated: CASSNRGPGTDTQYF. This chain connects TRBV28 to TRBJ2-3; 9 nucleotides match TRBD1. J lost 3 bases, V lost 8 bases, and 9 bases had no gene match. The CDR3 runs to 15 residues. Germline V gene lookup returns CDR1 MDHEN and CDR2 SYDVKM.

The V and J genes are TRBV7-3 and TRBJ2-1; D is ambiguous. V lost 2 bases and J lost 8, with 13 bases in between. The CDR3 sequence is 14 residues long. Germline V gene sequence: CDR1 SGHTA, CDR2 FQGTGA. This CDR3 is CASSLSGVIDEQFF. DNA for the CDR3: TGTGCCAGCAGCTTATCTGGGGTTATAGATGAGCAGTTCTTC.

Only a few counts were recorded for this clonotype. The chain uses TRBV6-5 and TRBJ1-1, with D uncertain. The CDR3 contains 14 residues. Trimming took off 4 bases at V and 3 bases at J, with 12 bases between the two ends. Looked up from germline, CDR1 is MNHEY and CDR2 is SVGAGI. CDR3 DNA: TGTGCCAGCAGTTTACTATCGAGGGACACTGAAGCTTTCTTT. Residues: CASSLLSRDTEAFF.

CDR3 amino acids: CASSPGLAGGSEQYF. CDR3 coding DNA: TGTGCCAGCAGCCCGGGACTAGCGGGAGGTTCTGAGCAGTACTTC. V is TRBV7-2 and J is TRBJ2-7; 15 bases fit TRBD2. The CDR3 runs to 15 residues. J gave up 7 bases and V 5 bases, and 6 bases lay outside the gene matches. The V gene's germline CDR1 is SGHTA and CDR2 FQGNSA.